This T cell receptor (beta chain) is from a study of glioma-infiltrating T cells after dendritic cell vaccination. General study results and limits: Longer survival after dendritic cell vaccination followed higher pretreatment TIL content.

Assay: immunoSEQ multiplex PCR; the TCRdb copy retains only in-frame clones and omits some. The sample includes 85,000 or so clones, around 84% of them seen just once. This CDR3 spans 15 amino acids. Trimming removed 0 bases from V and 5 bases from J, with 13 bases in between. Germline values: CDR1 GTSNPN, CDR2 SVGIG (reference sequence). Time point described: after dendritic cell vaccination, including at tumor progression/relapse. Only patients with spare fresh-frozen tumor and over two years of follow-up were included. Concerning this clone itself: Its antigen is unidentified.

The chain has TRBV30 and TRBJ1-4; TRBD1 might be the D (5 bases). The sample was blood, taken after dendritic cell vaccination. The TCR sequence derives from a human donor with glioblastoma. Written as DNA, the CDR3 is TGTGCCTGGAGTGTCGGGGGAAACCCAAATGAAAAACTGTTTTTT. Its protein product is CAWSVGGNPNEKLFF.